This T cell receptor (beta chain) comes out of a study of T cells in Graves' hyperthyroidism and ophthalmopathy. This clonotype was observed at least ten times. Ophthalmopathy cases scored 3 or more on the Clinical Activity Score and 4 or more on NOSPECS grade, with duration below 3 months. RNA transcripts yielded amplified TCR beta CDR3 regions. The HTBI primer set served for first-round RT-PCR of the TCR CDR3. MiXCR, applied by TCRdb to the multiplex PCR reads, yields one record per CDR3 protein. The table lists 530,000 or so distinct CDR3 sequences, roughly 25% of them singletons. CDR1 is DFQATT, CDR2 SNEGSKA, per germline (reference sequence). V lost 3 bases and J lost 7, with 21 bases in between. CDR3 length equals 15 residues.

Sequences were obtained from blood. The TCR comes from a woman under 40 with Graves' ophthalmopathy. This rearrangement joins TRBV20-1 to TRBJ1-1; D is possibly TRBD1 (5 bases). The DNA for the CDR3 is TGCAGTGCTAGTCCTCCCGGGACGGCCTCATATGAAGCTTTCTTT. This codes for CSASPPGTASYEAFF.